One and the same sample provided the 29 T cell receptor beta chains below, sequenced in a study of cytomegalovirus exposure and HLA in healthy donors. This PCR relied on a set of 60 Vbeta primers and 13 Jbeta primers. The method was immunoSEQ multiplex PCR; TCRdb's version includes in-frame clones alone and lacks a portion of them. In the table there are roughly 290,000 clones, 80% to 90% of which are singletons. Sequenced material: PBMCs. Receptor source: a woman aged 18-29 years in good health and CMV-seronegative.

The rearrangement links TRBV20-1 to TRBJ2-1; tentative D call: TRBD2 (5 bases). There are 11 residues in the CDR3. Germline CDR1 and CDR2: DFQATT and SNEGSKA (reference sequence). V was cut by 6 bases and J by 9 bases, with 12 bases left in between. The CDR3 spells CSATDYSEQFF. DNA for the CDR3: TGCAGTGCCACCGACTACTCTGAGCAGTTCTTC.

The rearrangement uses TRBV7-9 and TRBJ2-5; D remains ambiguous. Per germline, CDR1 SEHNR and CDR2 FQNEAQ (reference sequence). This CDR3 region has 12 residues. The V end lost 11 bases, the J end lost 5 bases, and 15 bases lay between the germline ends. The CDR3 protein is CAQETISETQYF. For the CDR3, the DNA is TGTGCCCAGGAAACCATCAGTGAGACCCAGTACTTC.

J is TRBJ1-1 and V is TRBV5-1; the D gene is possibly TRBD1 (6 bases). The germline V and J ends were trimmed by 0 bases and 5 bases, with 26 bases remaining between them. The V gene's germline CDR1 is SGHRS and CDR2 YFSETQ. This CDR3 is 19 amino acids long. The CDR3 reads CASSLGGNRVQGTMTEAFF. The CDR3 bases are TGCGCCAGCAGCTTGGGCGGAAACAGGGTTCAGGGGACCATGACTGAAGCTTTCTTT.

The rearrangement links TRBV2 to TRBJ1-1; a possible D gene is TRBD1 (6 bases). Trimming took off 6 bases at V and 6 bases at J, with 11 bases between the two ends. From germline, CDR1 is SNHLY and CDR2 FYNNEI. The CDR3 is 12 residues long. CDR3 DNA: TGTGCCAGCAGATTACAGGGAGCTGAAGCTTTCTTT. Its translation: CASRLQGAEAFF. The full variable domain, rest sourced from reference TRBV2 and TRBJ1-1, is EPEVTQTPSHQVTQMGQEVILRCVPISNHLYFYWYRQILGQKVEFLVSFYNNEISEKSEIFDDQFSVERPDGSNFTLKIRSTKLEDSAMYFCASRLQGAEAFFGQGTRLTVV.

The V gene is TRBV6-1, the J gene TRBJ2-2, with 9 bases that match TRBD2. This CDR3 has 18 amino acids. With 1 base clipped from V and 0 bases from J, the junction kept 6 bases outside the gene matches. Germline loops: CDR1 MNHNS, CDR2 SASEGT. CDR3 sequence: CASSEGVAGATNTGELFF. As DNA, the CDR3 is TGTGCCAGCAGTGAAGGGGTAGCGGGGGCCACGAACACCGGGGAGCTGTTTTTT.

V and J are TRBV6-6 and TRBJ2-7, with 7 positions matching TRBD1. This CDR3 has 14 residues. Germline lookup yields CDR1 MNHNY and CDR2 SVGAGI (reference sequence). V dropped 7 bases and J dropped 1; count of bases not matched to a gene: 7. The chain's CDR3 is CASNDRALSYEQYF. The CDR3 bases are TGTGCCAGCAATGACAGGGCGCTGTCCTACGAGCAGTACTTC.

The genes are TRBV9 and TRBJ2-6; D perhaps matches TRBD1 (5 bases). Trimming took 6 bases from V and 0 from J, leaving 19 bases between them. The CDR3 spans 18 residues. CDR1 and CDR2 from the germline V gene are SGDLS and YYNGEE. CDR3 bases: TGTGCCAGCACATTTGGGGCAGGGTCTTCCTCTGGGGCCAACGTCCTGACTTTC. Translated, it gives CASTFGAGSSSGANVLTF.

This clone was seen only once. The chain uses TRBV4-1 and TRBJ2-1, with 8 nucleotides matching TRBD2. The CDR3 has 15 amino acids. V lost 5 bases to trimming and J lost 6 bases; unmatched junction nucleotides: 9. Germline CDR1 and CDR2: MGHRA and YSYEKL. The CDR3 DNA reads TGCGCCAGCAGCGATCCGGGACTAGGGACCAATGAGCAGTTCTTC. It is translated as CASSDPGLGTNEQFF.

The V and J genes are TRBV6-5 and TRBJ1-2; TRBD1 aligns across 7 bases. With V trimmed by 2 bases and J by 0 bases, 3 bases remained unmatched. Germline-derived CDR1 and CDR2 are MNHEY and SVGAGI. The CDR3 length is 15 residues. CDR3 sequence reads: CASSYLTGPNYGYTF. CDR3 nucleotides: TGTGCCAGCAGTTACCTGACAGGGCCTAACTATGGCTACACCTTC.

The genes are TRBV7-9 and TRBJ1-1; 7 nucleotides match TRBD1. J was trimmed by 3 bases and V by 7 bases; bases with no gene match: 5. This CDR3 is 13 amino acids long. The germline V gene has CDR1 SEHNR and CDR2 FQNEAQ (reference sequence). For the CDR3, the DNA is TGTGCCAGCACTGACAGGGTAGACACTGAAGCTTTCTTT. This encodes CASTDRVDTEAFF. The full variable domain, in which reference TRBV7-9 and TRBJ1-1 provide the parts outside the CDR3, is DTGVSQNPRHKITKRGQNVTFRCDPISEHNRLYWYRQTLGQGPEFLTYFQNEAQLEKSRLLSDRFSAERPKGSFSTLEIQRTEQGDSAMYLCASTDRVDTEAFFGQGTRLTVV.

V usage is TRBV6-1 and J usage is TRBJ1-2; tentative D call: TRBD1 (6 bases). Germline V gene sequence: CDR1 MNHNS, CDR2 SASEGT. Between the trimmed V and J ends, which lost 3 bases and 4 bases, there was a span of 9 bases. CDR3 length equals 13 residues. CDR3: CASSERTAYGYTF. CDR3 nucleotide sequence: TGTGCCAGCAGTGAGAGGACAGCCTATGGCTACACCTTC.

This clone occurred once. This chain connects TRBV6-5 to TRBJ1-1; 7 bases fit TRBD1. J lost 6 bases, V lost 2 bases, and 12 bases had no gene match. CDR1 is MNHEY, CDR2 SVGAGI, per germline. This CDR3 comprises 16 residues. This chain's CDR3 is CASSYGRQAGGAEAFF. The CDR3 DNA reads as TGTGCCAGCAGTTACGGGAGGCAGGCAGGGGGAGCTGAAGCTTTCTTT.

The V gene is TRBV20-1, the J gene TRBJ1-6; the match to TRBD1 covers 7 bases. The CDR3 extends over 11 amino acids. With 5 bases clipped from V and 14 bases from J, the junction kept 6 bases outside the gene matches. Germline V gene lookup returns CDR1 DFQATT and CDR2 SNEGSKA (reference sequence). The CDR3 loop is CSALLQGTLHF. For the CDR3, the DNA is TGCAGTGCTCTACTACAGGGGACCCTCCACTTT.

The count of this clone is one. The rearrangement links TRBV10-3 to TRBJ1-2; tentative D call: TRBD1 (5 bases). Germline V gene sequence: CDR1 ENHRY, CDR2 SYGVKD. V was clipped by 3 bases and J by 5 bases, with 10 bases between them. This CDR3 is built from 13 residues. The CDR3 DNA reads as TGTGCCATCAGTGAAGGCAGGGTTTATGGCTACACCTTC. The encoded protein is CAISEGRVYGYTF.

The chain carries TRBV28 and TRBJ2-5; tentatively, D is TRBD1 (6 bases). CDR3 size: 14 residues. The V end was cut by 7 bases, the J end by 4 bases, with 16 bases between. The germline V gene encodes CDR1 MDHEN and CDR2 SYDVKM. Here the CDR3 reads CASKKGQGRETQYF. In nucleotides, the CDR3 is TGTGCCAGCAAAAAGGGGCAGGGGAGAGAGACCCAGTACTTC. The whole variable domain, remainder taken from reference TRBV28 and TRBJ2-5, is DVKVTQSSRYLVKRTGEKVFLECVQDMDHENMFWYRQDPGLGLRLIYFSYDVKMKEKGDIPEGYSVSREKKERFSLILESASTNQTSMYLCASKKGQGRETQYFGPGTRLLVL.

The chain combines TRBV10-2 with TRBJ2-7, with 9 nucleotides matching TRBD2. CDR1 and CDR2 (germline): WSHSY, SAAADI. J gave up 4 bases and V 5 bases, and 6 bases lay outside the gene matches. The CDR3 has 14 amino acids. The CDR3 region is CASSWTSAGYEQYF. CDR3 coding DNA: TGCGCCAGCAGTTGGACTAGCGCTGGTTACGAGCAGTACTTC.

The rearrangement links TRBV14 to TRBJ1-1; a weak D match, TRBD1 (6 bases). Trimming took off 9 bases at V and 1 base at J, with 12 bases between the two ends. This CDR3 has 13 amino acids. CDR1 and CDR2 from the germline V gene are SGHDN and FVKESK. The CDR3 is CASSVGGNTEAFF. CDR3 in DNA: TGTGCCAGTTCCGTAGGGGGGAACACTGAAGCTTTCTTT.

This rearrangement joins TRBV5-6 to TRBJ2-3; TRBD2 agrees at 7 bases. The CDR3 spans 12 residues. Trimming took 0 bases from V and 11 from J; bases not matched to a gene: 3. Germline values: CDR1 SGHDT, CDR2 YYEEEE. This CDR3 reads CASSLGLAKQYF. CDR3 nucleotide sequence: TGTGCCAGCAGCTTGGGACTAGCAAAGCAGTATTTT.

This clone was found once. The chain has TRBV6-6 and TRBJ1-2, with 10 bases matching TRBD1. The CDR3 length is 15 residues. CDR1 is MNHNY and CDR2 is SVGAGI in the germline V gene (reference sequence). Trimming at V came to 6 bases and at J to 7 bases, leaving 11 bases not matched to a gene. The CDR3 here is CASSGSSGTGVGYTF. For the CDR3, the DNA is TGTGCCAGCAGCGGGAGTTCCGGGACAGGGGTTGGCTACACCTTC.

The sample holds a few counts of this clone. V usage is TRBV5-1 and J usage is TRBJ1-1; no clear D gene. Trimming cost V 5 bases and J 4 bases, with 9 bases left between them. The germline gives CDR1 SGHRS, CDR2 YFSETQ. The CDR3 covers 12 residues. CDR3 region: CASSIEGTEAFF. The CDR3 DNA reads as TGCGCCAGCAGTATTGAGGGCACTGAAGCTTTCTTT.

The chain links TRBV27 to TRBJ2-7, with D possibly matching TRBD1 (6 bases). The germline CDR1 and CDR2 sequences are MNHEY and SMNVEV (reference sequence). Trimming removed 5 bases at V and 6 bases at J, with 29 bases between. CDR3 size: 18 residues. The CDR3, as DNA: TGTGCCAGCAGTCGACACCTTAAACAGGGCAGGGAAACTCGCGAGCAGTACTTC. This gives the protein CASSRHLKQGRETREQYF.

This sequence joins TRBV5-8 and TRBJ1-3; D not certain. The CDR3 runs 15 residues. Per germline, CDR1 SGHTS and CDR2 YDEGEE. Trimming cost V 0 bases and J 0 bases, with 7 bases left between them. CDR3 in amino acids: CASSLVGHSGNTIYF. For the CDR3, the DNA is TGTGCCAGCAGCTTGGTTGGCCACTCTGGAAACACCATATATTTT.

The rearrangement uses TRBV18 and TRBJ1-1; tentative D call: TRBD1 (6 bases). The V gene lost 3 bases and the J gene lost 8 bases, with 19 bases spanning the gap. The germline V gene has CDR1 KGHSH and CDR2 LQKENI. There are 15 residues in the CDR3. DNA for the CDR3: TGTGCCAGCTCACCCGGACAGTTAGTAGGCGGGGAAGCTTTCTTT. Its translation is CASSPGQLVGGEAFF.

The CDR3 loop reads CASSNRQRSYGYTF. The CDR3 DNA follows: TGTGCCAGCAGCAACCGACAGAGATCCTATGGCTACACCTTC. The V gene is TRBV5-6, the J gene TRBJ1-2, with D possibly TRBD1 on 5 matching bases. The V gene's germline CDR1 is SGHDT and CDR2 YYEEEE. V lost 4 bases and J lost 4, with 14 bases in between. The CDR3 extends over 14 amino acids.

This clone has a handful of counts. The chain has TRBV6-5 and TRBJ1-2; tentatively, D is TRBD1 (6 bases). The CDR3 consists of 14 residues. From germline, CDR1 is MNHEY and CDR2 SVGAGI. V was pared by 5 bases and J by 4 bases, with 14 bases between. The CDR3 is CASSDVDRSYGYTF. The CDR3 nucleotides read TGTGCCAGCAGTGATGTCGACAGGAGCTATGGCTACACCTTC.

The chain recombines TRBV4-1 with TRBJ2-5; 9 bases fit TRBD1. V gave up 2 bases and J gave up 5 bases; unmatched junction bases: 9. The length of the CDR3 is 16 residues. Germline V gene lookup returns CDR1 MGHRA and CDR2 YSYEKL. CDR3 protein: CASSQLPTGGRETQYF. CDR3 in DNA: TGCGCCAGCAGCCAACTGCCGACAGGGGGTCGGGAGACCCAGTACTTC.

The CDR3 DNA is TGTGCCAGCAGCGTAGGGGCGGGGTATGAGACCCAGTACTTC. Encoded protein: CASSVGAGYETQYF. The rearrangement joins TRBV9 to TRBJ2-5, with D perhaps TRBD2 (6 bases). The V gene lost 0 bases and the J gene lost 5 bases, with 11 bases spanning the gap. The CDR3 runs 14 residues. Germline lookup yields CDR1 SGDLS and CDR2 YYNGEE.

V and J are TRBV25-1 and TRBJ2-2, with D possibly being TRBD1 (5 bases). V was trimmed by 8 bases and J by 1 base, leaving 14 bases between them. Per the germline V gene, CDR1 is MGHDK and CDR2 is SYGVNS. CDR3 length: 15 residues. Written as DNA, the CDR3 is TGTGCCAGCGCCCGGGTAACAGGGAACACCGGGGAGCTGTTTTTT. This codes for CASARVTGNTGELFF.

The rearrangement links TRBV7-6 to TRBJ2-7; D call uncertain. The CDR3 is 14 residues long. Germline CDR1 and CDR2: SGHVS and FNYEAQ. V shed 2 bases and J shed 0 bases, with 8 bases lying between them. The CDR3 region is CASSLSRSSYEQYF. CDR3 DNA: TGTGCCAGCAGCTTAAGCAGGTCCTCCTACGAGCAGTACTTC.